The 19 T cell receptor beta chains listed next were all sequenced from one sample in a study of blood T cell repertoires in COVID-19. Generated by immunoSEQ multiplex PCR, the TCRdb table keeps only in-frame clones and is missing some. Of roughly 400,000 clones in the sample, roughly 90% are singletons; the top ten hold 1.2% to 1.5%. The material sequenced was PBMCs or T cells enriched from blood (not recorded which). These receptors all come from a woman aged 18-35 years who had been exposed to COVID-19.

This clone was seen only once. Here the CDR3 DNA reads TGTGCCAGCGGGGGGGCTCCGGGACTAGCGGGCAATGAGCAGTTCTTC. Translated, it gives CASGGAPGLAGNEQFF. This chain connects TRBV28 to TRBJ2-1; the match to TRBD2 covers 12 bases. J was trimmed by 6 bases and V by 8 bases; bases with no gene match: 11. CDR1 is MDHEN, CDR2 SYDVKM, per germline. The CDR3 runs to 16 residues.

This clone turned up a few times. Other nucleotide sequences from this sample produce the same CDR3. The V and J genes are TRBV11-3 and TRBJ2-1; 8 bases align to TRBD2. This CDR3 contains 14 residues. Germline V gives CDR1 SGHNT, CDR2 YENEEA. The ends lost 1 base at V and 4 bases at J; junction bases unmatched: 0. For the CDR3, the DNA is TGTGCCAGCAGCTTAGCGGGAGGGTACAATGAGCAGTTCTTC. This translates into CASSLAGGYNEQFF.

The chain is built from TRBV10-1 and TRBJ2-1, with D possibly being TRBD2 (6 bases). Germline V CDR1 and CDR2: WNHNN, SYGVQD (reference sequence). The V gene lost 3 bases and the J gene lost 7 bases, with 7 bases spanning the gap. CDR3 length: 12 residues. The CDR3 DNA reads TGCGCCAGCAGTGACGCGGGAAATGAGCAGTTCTTC. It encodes CASSDAGNEQFF.

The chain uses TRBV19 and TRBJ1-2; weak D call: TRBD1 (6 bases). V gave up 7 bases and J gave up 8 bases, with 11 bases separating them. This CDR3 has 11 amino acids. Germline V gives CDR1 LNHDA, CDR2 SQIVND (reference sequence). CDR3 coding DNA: TGTGCCAGTAACAGGGATGAAGGCTACACCTTC. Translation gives CASNRDEGYTF.

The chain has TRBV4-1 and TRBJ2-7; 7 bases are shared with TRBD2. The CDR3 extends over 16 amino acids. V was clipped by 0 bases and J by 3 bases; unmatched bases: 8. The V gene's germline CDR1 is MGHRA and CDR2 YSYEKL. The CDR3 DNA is TGCGCCAGCAGCCAAGATCTGGGCGGGGGTGGCTACGAGCAGTACTTC. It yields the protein CASSQDLGGGGYEQYF.

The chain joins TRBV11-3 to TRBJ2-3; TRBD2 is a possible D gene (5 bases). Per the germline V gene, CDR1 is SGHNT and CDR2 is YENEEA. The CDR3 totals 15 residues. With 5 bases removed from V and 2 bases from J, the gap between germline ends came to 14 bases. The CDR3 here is CASSPGVPFTDTQYF. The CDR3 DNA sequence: TGTGCCAGCAGCCCCGGGGTCCCTTTCACAGATACGCAGTATTTT.

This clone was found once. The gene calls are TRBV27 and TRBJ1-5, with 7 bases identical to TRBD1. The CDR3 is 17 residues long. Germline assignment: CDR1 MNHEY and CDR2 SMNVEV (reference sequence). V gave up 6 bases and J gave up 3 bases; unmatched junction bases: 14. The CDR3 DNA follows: TGTGCCAGCAGACAAAAGGGACAGAACGGGGCCAATCAGCCCCAGCATTTT. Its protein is CASRQKGQNGANQPQHF.

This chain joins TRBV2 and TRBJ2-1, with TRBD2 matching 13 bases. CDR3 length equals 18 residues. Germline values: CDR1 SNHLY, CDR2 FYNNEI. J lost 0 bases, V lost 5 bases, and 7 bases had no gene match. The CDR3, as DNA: TGTGCCAGCAGTCAGTCGGGACTAGCGGGACTCTCCTACAATGAGCAGTTCTTC. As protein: CASSQSGLAGLSYNEQFF. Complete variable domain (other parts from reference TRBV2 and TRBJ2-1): EPEVTQTPSHQVTQMGQEVILRCVPISNHLYFYWYRQILGQKVEFLVSFYNNEISEKSEIFDDQFSVERPDGSNFTLKIRSTKLEDSAMYFCASSQSGLAGLSYNEQFFGPGTRLTVL.

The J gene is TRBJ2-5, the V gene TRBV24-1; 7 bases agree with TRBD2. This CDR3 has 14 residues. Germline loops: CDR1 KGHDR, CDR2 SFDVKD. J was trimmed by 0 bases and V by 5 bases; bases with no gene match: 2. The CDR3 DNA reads TGTGCCACCAGTGTCGGGGGGAACCAAGAGACCCAGTACTTC. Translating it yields CATSVGGNQETQYF.

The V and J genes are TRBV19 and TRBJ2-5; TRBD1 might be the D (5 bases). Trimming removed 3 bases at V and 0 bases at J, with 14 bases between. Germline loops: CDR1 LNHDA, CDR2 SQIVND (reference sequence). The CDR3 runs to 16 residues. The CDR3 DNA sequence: TGTGCCAGTAGTATCGGGCAGGGATTGTACCAAGAGACCCAGTACTTC. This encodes CASSIGQGLYQETQYF. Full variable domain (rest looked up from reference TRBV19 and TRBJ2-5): DGGITQSPKYLFRKEGQNVTLSCEQNLNHDAMYWYRQDPGQGLRLIYYSQIVNDFQKGDIAEGYSVSREKKESFPLTVTSAQKNPTAFYLCASSIGQGLYQETQYFGPGTRLLVL.

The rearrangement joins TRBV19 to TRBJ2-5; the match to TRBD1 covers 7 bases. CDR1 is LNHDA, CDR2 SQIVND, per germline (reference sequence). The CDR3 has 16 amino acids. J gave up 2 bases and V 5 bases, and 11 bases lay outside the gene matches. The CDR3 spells CASSPDSTGLQETQYF. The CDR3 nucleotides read TGTGCCAGTAGTCCAGACTCGACAGGGCTTCAAGAGACCCAGTACTTC.

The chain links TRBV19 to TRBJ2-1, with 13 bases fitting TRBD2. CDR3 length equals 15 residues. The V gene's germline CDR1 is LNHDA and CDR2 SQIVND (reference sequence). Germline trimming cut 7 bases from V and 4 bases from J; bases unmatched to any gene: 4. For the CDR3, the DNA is TGTGCCAGTACCCCGACTAGCGGGGGGTACAATGAGCAGTTCTTC. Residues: CASTPTSGGYNEQFF.

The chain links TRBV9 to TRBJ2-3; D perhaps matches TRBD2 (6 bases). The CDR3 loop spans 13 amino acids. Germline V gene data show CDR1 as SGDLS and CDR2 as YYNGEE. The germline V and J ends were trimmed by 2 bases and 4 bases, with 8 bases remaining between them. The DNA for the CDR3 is TGTGCCAGCAGCGTTAGCGGAGCAGATACGCAGTATTTT. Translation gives CASSVSGADTQYF. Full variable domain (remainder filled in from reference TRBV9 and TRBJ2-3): DSGVTQTPKHLITATGQRVTLRCSPRSGDLSVYWYQQSLDQGLQFLIQYYNGEERAKGNILERFSAQQFPDLHSELNLSSLELGDSALYFCASSVSGADTQYFGPGTRLTVL.

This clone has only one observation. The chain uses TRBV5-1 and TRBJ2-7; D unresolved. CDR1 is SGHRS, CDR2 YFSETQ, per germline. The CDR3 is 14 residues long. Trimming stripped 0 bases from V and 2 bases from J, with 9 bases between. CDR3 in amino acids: CASSLAPGAYEQYF. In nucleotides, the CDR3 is TGCGCCAGCAGCTTGGCCCCCGGTGCCTACGAGCAGTACTTC.

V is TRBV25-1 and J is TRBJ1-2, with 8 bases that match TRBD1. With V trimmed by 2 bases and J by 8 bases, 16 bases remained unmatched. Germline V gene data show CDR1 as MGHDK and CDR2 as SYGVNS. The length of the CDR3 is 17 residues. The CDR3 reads CASSEGPGTGAPRGYTF. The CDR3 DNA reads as TGTGCCAGCAGTGAAGGTCCCGGGACAGGAGCCCCCCGCGGCTACACCTTC.

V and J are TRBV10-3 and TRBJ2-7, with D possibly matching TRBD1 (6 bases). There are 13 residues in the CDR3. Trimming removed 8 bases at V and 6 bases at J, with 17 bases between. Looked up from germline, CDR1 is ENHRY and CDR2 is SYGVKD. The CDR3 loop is CAIRPGDTLEQYF. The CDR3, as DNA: TGTGCCATCCGGCCCGGGGACACTCTCGAGCAGTACTTC.

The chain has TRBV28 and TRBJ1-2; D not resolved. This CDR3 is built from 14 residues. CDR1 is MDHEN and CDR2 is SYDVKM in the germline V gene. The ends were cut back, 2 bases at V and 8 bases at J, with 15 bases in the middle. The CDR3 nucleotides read TGTGCCAGCAGTTTACGGGAAAGGCTGAGGGGCTACACCTTC. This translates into CASSLRERLRGYTF.

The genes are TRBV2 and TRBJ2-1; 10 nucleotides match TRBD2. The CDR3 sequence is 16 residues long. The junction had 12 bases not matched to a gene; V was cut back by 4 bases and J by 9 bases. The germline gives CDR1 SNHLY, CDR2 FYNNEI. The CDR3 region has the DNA TGTGCCAGCAGTGTGGCTAGCGGGAGAATTGGGGTTGAGCAGTTCTTC. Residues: CASSVASGRIGVEQFF.

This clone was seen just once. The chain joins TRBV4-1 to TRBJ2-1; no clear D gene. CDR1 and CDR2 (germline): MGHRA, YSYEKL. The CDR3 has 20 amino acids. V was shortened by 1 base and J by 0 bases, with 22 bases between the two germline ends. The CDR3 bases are TGCGCCAGCAGCCAAGCCAAGGTAGTTGTTCCAGCGAGCTCCTACAATGAGCAGTTCTTC. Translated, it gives CASSQAKVVVPASSYNEQFF.